This section outlines one T cell receptor (beta chain) sequence together with its context. Its antigen is currently unknown. This CDR3 contains 13 residues. Germline CDR1 reads SGHTA; CDR2 reads FQGNSA. Trimming removed 5 bases from V and 5 bases from J; junction bases left unmatched: 5. The selected patients with pancreatic ductal adenocarcinoma had surgery but no neoadjuvant therapy. Clones were sequenced by immunoSEQ multiplex PCR, and TCRdb holds only the in-frame ones, with some missing. The profile shows approximately 97,000 clones, nearly 95% of them singletons. This record belongs to a study of T cells in pancreatic ductal adenocarcinoma. Study findings and constraints: Results skew toward the minority of patients with early-stage disease.

V is TRBV7-2 and J is TRBJ1-2, with 7 bases matching TRBD1. Sequencing was carried out using PBMCs. This receptor was taken from a human donor with pancreatic ductal adenocarcinoma. CDR3 protein: CASSPTGMYGYTF. The CDR3 DNA is TGTGCCAGCAGCCCGACAGGGATGTATGGCTACACCTTC. Together with reference TRBV7-2 and TRBJ1-2, the CDR3 gives the full variable domain: GAGVSQSPSNKVTEKGKDVELRCDPISGHTALYWYRQSLGQGLEFLIYFQGNSAPDKSGLPSDRFSAERTGGSVSTLTIQRTQQEDSAVYLCASSPTGMYGYTFGSGTRLTVV.